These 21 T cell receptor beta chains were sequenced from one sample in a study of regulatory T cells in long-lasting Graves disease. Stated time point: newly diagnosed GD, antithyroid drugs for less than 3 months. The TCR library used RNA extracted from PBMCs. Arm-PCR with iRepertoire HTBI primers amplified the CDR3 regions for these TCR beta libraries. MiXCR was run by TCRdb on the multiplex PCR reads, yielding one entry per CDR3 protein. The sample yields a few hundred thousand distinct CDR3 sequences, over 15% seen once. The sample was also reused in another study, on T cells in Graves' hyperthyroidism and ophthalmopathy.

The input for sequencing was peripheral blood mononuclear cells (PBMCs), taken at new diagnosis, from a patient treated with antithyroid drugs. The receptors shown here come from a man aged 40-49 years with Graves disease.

The CDR3 coding sequence is TGTGCCAGCAGTGATCAGGGAAGGGGGACCAAAAACATTCAGTACTTC. Translation gives CASSDQGRGTKNIQYF. The chain couples TRBV28 to TRBJ2-4, with D perhaps TRBD1 (6 bases). The CDR3 sequence is 16 residues long. The germline V gene has CDR1 MDHEN and CDR2 SYDVKM. The V end was cut by 5 bases, the J end by 2 bases, with 16 bases between.

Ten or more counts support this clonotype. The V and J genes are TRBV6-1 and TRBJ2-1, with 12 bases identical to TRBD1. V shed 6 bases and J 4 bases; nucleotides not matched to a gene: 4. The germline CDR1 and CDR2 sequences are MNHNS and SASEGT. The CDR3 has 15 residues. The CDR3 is CASREGQGAYNEQFF. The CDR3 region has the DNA TGTGCCAGCAGAGAGGGACAGGGGGCATACAATGAGCAGTTCTTC.

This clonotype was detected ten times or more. The CDR3 coding sequence is TGTGCCTGGAGTGCCGGACAGGTAGGGCAGCCCCAGCATTTT. Encoded protein: CAWSAGQVGQPQHF. The chain is built from TRBV30 and TRBJ1-5; 7 nucleotides align to TRBD1. Germline CDR1 and CDR2: GTSNPN and SVGIG (reference sequence). Trimming cost V 1 base and J 7 bases; bases outside gene matches: 7. This CDR3 is built from 14 residues.

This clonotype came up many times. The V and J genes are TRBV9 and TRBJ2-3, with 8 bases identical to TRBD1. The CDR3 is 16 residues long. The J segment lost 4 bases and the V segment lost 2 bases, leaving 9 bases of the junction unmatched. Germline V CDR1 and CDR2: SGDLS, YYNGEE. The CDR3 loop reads CASSVIPTGVPDTQYF. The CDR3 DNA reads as TGTGCCAGCAGCGTCATCCCGACAGGGGTACCAGATACGCAGTATTTT.

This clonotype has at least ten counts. CDR3 protein: CASSLGTSGSTQYF. In nucleotides, the CDR3 is TGTGCCAGCAGCTTAGGCACTAGCGGCAGTACGCAGTATTTT. The V call is TRBV11-3, the J call TRBJ2-3, with TRBD2 matching 8 bases. V shed 1 base and J 8 bases; nucleotides not matched to a gene: 5. CDR3 length: 14 amino acids. Germline V gene sequence: CDR1 SGHNT, CDR2 YENEEA.

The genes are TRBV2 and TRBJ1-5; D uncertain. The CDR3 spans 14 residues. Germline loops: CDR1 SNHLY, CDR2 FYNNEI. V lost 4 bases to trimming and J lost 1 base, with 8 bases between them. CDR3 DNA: TGTGCCAGCAGTGGGTTGAGGAGCAATCAGCCCCAGCATTTT. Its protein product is CASSGLRSNQPQHF.

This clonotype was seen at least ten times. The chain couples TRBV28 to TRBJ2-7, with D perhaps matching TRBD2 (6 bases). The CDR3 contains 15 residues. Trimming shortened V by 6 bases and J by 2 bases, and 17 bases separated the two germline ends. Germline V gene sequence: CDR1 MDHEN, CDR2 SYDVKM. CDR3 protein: CASRSTGTGAYEQYF. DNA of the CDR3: TGTGCCAGCAGATCGACCGGGACTGGTGCCTACGAGCAGTACTTC.

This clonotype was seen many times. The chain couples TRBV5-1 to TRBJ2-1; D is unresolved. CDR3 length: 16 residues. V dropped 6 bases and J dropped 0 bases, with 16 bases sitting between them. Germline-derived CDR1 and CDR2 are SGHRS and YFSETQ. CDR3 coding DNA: TGCGCCAGCAAGGATCCGGCCGGCAGCTCCTACAATGAGCAGTTCTTC. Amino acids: CASKDPAGSSYNEQFF.

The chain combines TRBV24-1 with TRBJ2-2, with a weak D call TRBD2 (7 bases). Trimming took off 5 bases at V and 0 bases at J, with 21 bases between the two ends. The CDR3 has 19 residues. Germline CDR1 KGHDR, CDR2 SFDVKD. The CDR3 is CATSGLGGGRLANTGELFF. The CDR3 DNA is TGTGCCACCAGTGGATTAGGGGGGGGCCGACTCGCGAACACCGGGGAGCTGTTTTTT.

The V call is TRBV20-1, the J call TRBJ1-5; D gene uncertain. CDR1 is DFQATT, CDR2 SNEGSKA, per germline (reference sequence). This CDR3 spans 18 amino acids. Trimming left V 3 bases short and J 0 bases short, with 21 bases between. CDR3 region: CSARGLRADENSNQPQHF. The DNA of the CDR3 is TGCAGTGCTAGGGGGTTAAGGGCCGATGAAAATAGCAATCAGCCCCAGCATTTT.

The CDR3 DNA is TGCAGTGCTCCCAGATCTGGTGAAGCTTTCTTT. It specifies CSAPRSGEAFF. The chain carries TRBV20-1 and TRBJ1-1; D is ambiguous. The V end was cut by 5 bases, the J end by 7 bases, with 11 bases between. CDR3 size: 11 residues. CDR1 is DFQATT and CDR2 is SNEGSKA in the germline V gene (reference sequence).

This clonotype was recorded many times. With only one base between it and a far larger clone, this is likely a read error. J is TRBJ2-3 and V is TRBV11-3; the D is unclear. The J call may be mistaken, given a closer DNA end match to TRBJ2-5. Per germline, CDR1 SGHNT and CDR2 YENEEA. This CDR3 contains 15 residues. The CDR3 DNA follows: TGTGCCAGCAGCTTAATGGGTGACGGTCAAGGGACCCAGTACTTC. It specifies CASSLMGDGQGTQYF.

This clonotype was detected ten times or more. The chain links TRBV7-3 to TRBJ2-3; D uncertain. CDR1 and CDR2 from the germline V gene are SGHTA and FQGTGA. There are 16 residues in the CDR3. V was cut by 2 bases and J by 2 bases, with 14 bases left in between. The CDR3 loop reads CASSLFPMTLTDTQYF. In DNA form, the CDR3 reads TGTGCCAGCAGCTTATTCCCTATGACGCTCACAGATACGCAGTATTTT.

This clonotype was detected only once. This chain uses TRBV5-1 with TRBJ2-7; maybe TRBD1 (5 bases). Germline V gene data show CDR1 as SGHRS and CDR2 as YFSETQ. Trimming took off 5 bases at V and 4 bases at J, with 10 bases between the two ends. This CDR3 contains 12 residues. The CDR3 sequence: CASSDSEYEQYF. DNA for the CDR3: TGCGCCAGCAGTGACAGCGAGTACGAGCAGTACTTC.

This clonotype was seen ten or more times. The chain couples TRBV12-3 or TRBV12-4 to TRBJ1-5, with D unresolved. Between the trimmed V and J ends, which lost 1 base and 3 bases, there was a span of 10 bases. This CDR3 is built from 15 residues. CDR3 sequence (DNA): TGTGCCAGCAGTTTAGGGGCCCTCCCCAATCAGCCCCAGCATTTT. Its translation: CASSLGALPNQPQHF.

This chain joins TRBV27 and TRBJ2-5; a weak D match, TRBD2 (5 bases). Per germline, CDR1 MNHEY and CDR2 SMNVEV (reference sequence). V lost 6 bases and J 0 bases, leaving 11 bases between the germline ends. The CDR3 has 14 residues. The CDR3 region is CASSPAGHQETQYF. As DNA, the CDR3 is TGTGCCAGCAGCCCTGCGGGCCACCAAGAGACCCAGTACTTC.

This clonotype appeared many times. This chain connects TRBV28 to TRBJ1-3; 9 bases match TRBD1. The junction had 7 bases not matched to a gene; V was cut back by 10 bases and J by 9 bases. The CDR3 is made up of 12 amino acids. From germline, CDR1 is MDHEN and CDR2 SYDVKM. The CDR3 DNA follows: TGTGCCACCGGGACAGGGCCTGGCACCATATATTTT. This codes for CATGTGPGTIYF.

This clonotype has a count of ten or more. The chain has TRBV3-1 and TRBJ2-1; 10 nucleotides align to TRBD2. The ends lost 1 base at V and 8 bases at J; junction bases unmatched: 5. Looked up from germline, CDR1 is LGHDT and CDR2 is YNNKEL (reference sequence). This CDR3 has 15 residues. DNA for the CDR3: TGTGCCAGCAGCCAAGCAAAGCGGGGGGGCGATGAGCAGTTCTTC. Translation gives CASSQAKRGGDEQFF.

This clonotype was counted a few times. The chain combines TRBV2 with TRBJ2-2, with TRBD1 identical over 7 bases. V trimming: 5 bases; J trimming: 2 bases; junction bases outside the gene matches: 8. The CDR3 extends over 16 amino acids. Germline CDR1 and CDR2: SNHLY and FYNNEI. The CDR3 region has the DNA TGTGCCAGCAGTCCCGGGACAGAGCTAAACACCGGGGAGCTGTTTTTT. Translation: CASSPGTELNTGELFF.

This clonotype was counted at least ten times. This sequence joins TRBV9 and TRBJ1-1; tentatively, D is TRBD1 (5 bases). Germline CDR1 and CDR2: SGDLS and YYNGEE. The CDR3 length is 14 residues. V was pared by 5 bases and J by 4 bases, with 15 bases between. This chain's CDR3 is CASSWGRGPTEAFF. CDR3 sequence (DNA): TGTGCCAGCAGTTGGGGACGAGGGCCCACTGAAGCTTTCTTT.

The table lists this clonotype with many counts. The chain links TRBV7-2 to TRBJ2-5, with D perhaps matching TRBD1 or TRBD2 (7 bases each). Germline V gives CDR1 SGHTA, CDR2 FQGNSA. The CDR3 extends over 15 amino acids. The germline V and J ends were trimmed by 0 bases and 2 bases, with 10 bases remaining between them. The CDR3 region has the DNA TGTGCCAGCAGCTTAGCCCAGGGGGGGCAAGAGACCCAGTACTTC. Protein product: CASSLAQGGQETQYF.